The clone carrying this T cell receptor beta chain was seen once. Its matching antigen is unknown. With 60 Vbeta and 13 Jbeta primers, the PCR was carried out. Study processing details: Among the unique TCR beta chains that a later analysis counted, about 85 million in all, some 10 million were shared. Generated by immunoSEQ multiplex PCR, the TCRdb table keeps only in-frame clones and is missing some. The V and J calls and clone size come from that table; D and trimming were worked out from the DNA. Of approximately 160,000 clones in the sample, approximately 77% were seen once. Looked up from germline, CDR1 is SGHRS and CDR2 is YFSETQ. The V and J ends lost 7 bases and 6 bases, in that order; junction bases with no gene match: 7. The CDR3 length is 14 residues. The sample is drawn from a study of cytomegalovirus exposure and HLA in healthy donors. Study-level points and caveats: An analysis was carried out later, and it reportedly showed fewer N-insertions in an Asian-associated ancestry cluster than the roughly 700-donor mean.

The genes are TRBV5-1 and TRBJ2-2; 9 bases are shared with TRBD1. The TCR was taken from a male donor in good health and CMV-seropositive. The sequencing input was PBMCs. CDR3 region: CASFGTGLPGELFF. Here the CDR3 DNA reads TGCGCCAGCTTCGGGACAGGGCTTCCCGGGGAGCTGTTTTTT. The full variable domain, completed using reference TRBV5-1 and TRBJ2-2, is KAGVTQTPRYLIKTRGQQVTLSCSPISGHRSVSWYQQTPGQGLQFLFEYFSETQRNKGNFPGRFSGRQFSNSRSEMNVSTLELGDSALYLCASFGTGLPGELFFGEGSRLTVL.